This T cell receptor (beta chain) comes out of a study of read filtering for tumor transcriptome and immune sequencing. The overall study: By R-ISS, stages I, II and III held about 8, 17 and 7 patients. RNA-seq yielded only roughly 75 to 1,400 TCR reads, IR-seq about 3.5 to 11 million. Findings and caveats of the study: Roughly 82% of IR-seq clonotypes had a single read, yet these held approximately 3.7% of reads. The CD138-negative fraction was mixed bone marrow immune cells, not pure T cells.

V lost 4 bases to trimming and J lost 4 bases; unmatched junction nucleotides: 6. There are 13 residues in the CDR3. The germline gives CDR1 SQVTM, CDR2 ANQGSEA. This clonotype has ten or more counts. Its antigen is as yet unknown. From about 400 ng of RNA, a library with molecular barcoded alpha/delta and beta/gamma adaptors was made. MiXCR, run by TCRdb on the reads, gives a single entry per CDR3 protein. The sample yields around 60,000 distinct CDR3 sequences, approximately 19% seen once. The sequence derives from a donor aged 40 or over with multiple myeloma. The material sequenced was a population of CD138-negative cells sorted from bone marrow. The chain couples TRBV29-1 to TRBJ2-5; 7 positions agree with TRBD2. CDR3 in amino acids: CSVARGSGETQYF. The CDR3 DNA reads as TGCAGCGTTGCGCGGGGGAGTGGAGAGACCCAGTACTTC.